This T cell receptor (beta chain) stems from a study of identifying expanded T cells in peripheral blood. No infections or other immune events were documented during collection. Produced via immunoSEQ multiplex PCR; TCRdb's table is partial and in-frame only. Of some 120,000 clones in the sample, 84% were seen once. Sequenced material: blood. The source of this sequence is a person aged 18 to 75 in good health.

The CDR3 region is CASSQTAAYGYTF. CDR3 in DNA: TGTGCCAGCTCACAAACAGCAGCTTATGGCTACACCTTC. This sequence joins TRBV18 and TRBJ1-2; no definite D call. The V gene lost 4 bases and the J gene lost 5 bases, with 11 bases spanning the gap. CDR3 length: 13 residues. Per germline, CDR1 KGHSH and CDR2 LQKENI.